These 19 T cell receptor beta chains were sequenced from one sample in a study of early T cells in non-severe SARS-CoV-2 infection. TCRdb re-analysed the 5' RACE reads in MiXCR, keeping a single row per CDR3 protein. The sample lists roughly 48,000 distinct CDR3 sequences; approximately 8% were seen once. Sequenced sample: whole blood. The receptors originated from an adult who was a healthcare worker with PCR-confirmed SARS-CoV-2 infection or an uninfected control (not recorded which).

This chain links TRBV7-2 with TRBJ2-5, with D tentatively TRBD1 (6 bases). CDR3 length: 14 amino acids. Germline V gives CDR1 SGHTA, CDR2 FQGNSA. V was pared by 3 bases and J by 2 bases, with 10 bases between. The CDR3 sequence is CASSFSRGQETQYF. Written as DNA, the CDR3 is TGTGCCAGCAGCTTTTCCAGGGGTCAAGAGACCCAGTACTTC. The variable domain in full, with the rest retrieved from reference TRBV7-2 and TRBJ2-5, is GAGVSQSPSNKVTEKGKDVELRCDPISGHTALYWYRQSLGQGLEFLIYFQGNSAPDKSGLPSDRFSAERTGGSVSTLTIQRTQQEDSAVYLCASSFSRGQETQYFGPGTRLLVL.

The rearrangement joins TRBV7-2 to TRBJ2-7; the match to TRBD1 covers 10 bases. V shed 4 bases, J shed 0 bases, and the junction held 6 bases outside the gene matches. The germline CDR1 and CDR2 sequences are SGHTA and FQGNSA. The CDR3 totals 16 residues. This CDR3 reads CASSYSGQGSSYEQYF. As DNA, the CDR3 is TGTGCCAGCAGCTATTCGGGACAGGGGAGCTCCTACGAGCAGTACTTC.

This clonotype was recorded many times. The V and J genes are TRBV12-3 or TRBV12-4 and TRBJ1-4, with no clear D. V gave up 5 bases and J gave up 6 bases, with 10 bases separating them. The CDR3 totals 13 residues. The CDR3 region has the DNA TGTGCCAGCAGTGGCGTAGCGGATGAAAAACTGTTTTTT. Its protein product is CASSGVADEKLFF.

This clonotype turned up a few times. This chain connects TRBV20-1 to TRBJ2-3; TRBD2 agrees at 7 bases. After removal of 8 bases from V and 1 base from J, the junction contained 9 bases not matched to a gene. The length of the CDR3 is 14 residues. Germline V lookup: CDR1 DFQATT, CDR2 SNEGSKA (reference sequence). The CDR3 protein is CSSRTSRGTDTQYF. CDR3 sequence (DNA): TGCAGTTCGAGGACTAGTAGGGGCACAGATACGCAGTATTTT.

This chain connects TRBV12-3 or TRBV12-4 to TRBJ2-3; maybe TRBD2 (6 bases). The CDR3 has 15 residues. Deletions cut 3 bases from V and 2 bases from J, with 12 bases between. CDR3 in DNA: TGTGCCAGCAGTTTCGAGGGGACTTACACAGATACGCAGTATTTT. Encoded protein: CASSFEGTYTDTQYF.

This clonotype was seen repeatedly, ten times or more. This CDR3 reads CASSPAGADTQYF. CDR3 DNA: TGTGCCAGCAGCCCAGCAGGTGCAGATACGCAGTATTTT. The rearrangement uses TRBV12-3 or TRBV12-4 and TRBJ2-3, with D unclear. The CDR3 is 13 amino acids. V shed 6 bases and J shed 4 bases, with 11 bases lying between them.

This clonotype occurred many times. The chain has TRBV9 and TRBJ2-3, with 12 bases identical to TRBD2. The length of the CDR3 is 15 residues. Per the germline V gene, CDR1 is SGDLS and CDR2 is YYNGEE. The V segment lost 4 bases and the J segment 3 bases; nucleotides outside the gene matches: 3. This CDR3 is CASSPTSGSTDTQYF. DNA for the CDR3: TGTGCCAGCAGCCCGACTAGCGGGAGTACAGATACGCAGTATTTT.

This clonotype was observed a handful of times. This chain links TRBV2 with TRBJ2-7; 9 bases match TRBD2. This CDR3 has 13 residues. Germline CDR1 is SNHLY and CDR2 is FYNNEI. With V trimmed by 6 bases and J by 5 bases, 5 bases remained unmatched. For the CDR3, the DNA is TGTGCCAGCAGAAAGCGGGAGGTCGACGAGCAGTACTTC. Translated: CASRKREVDEQYF.

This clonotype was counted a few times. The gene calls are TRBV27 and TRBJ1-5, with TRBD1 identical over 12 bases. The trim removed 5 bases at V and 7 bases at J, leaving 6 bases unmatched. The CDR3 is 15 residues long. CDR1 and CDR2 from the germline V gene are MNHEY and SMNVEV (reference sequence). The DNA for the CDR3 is TGTGCCAGCAGTACCGGGACAGGGGGCTGGCAGCCCCAGCATTTT. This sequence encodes CASSTGTGGWQPQHF.

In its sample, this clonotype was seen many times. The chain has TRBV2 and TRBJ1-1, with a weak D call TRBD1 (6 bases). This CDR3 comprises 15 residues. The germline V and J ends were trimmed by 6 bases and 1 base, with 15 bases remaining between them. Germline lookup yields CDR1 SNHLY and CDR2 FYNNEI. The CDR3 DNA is TGTGCCAGCAGGGTCAGGGGAGGCGCGAACACTGAAGCTTTCTTT. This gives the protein CASRVRGGANTEAFF.

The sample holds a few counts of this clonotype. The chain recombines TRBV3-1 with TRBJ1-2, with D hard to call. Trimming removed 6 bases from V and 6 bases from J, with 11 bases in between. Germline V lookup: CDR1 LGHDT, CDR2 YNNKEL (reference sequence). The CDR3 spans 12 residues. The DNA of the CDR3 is TGTGCCAGCAGTTCTAACATCCATGGCTACACCTTC. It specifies CASSSNIHGYTF.

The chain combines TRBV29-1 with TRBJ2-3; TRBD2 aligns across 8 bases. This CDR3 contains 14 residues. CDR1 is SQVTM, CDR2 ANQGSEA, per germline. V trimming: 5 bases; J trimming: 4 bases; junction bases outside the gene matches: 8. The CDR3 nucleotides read TGCAGCGTTAGGACTAGCAGTGGCCCAGATACGCAGTATTTT. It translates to CSVRTSSGPDTQYF.

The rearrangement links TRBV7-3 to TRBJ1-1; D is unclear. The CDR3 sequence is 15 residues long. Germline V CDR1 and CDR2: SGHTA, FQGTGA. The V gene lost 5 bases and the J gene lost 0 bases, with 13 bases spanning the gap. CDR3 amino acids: CASSPEPALNTEAFF. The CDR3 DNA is TGTGCCAGCAGCCCAGAGCCGGCCTTGAACACTGAAGCTTTCTTT.

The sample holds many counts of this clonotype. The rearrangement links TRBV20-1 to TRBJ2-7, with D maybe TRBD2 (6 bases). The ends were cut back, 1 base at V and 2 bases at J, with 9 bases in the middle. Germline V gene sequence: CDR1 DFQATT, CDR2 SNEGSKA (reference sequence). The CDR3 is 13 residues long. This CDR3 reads CSARGDSPYEQYF. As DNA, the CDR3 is TGCAGTGCTAGAGGGGACTCCCCCTACGAGCAGTACTTC.

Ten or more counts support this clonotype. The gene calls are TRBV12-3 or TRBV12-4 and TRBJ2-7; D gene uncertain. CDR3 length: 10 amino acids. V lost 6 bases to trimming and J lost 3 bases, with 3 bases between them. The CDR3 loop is CASSLYEQYF. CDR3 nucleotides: TGTGCCAGCAGCCTCTACGAGCAGTACTTC.

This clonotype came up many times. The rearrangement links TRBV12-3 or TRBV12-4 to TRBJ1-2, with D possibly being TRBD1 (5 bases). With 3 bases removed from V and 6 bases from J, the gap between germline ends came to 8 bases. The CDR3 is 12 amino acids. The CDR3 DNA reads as TGTGCCAGCAGTTTTGCAGGGAATGGCTACACCTTC. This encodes CASSFAGNGYTF.

CDR3 region: CAWSSDGSYTDTQYF. CDR3 DNA: TGTGCCTGGAGTAGTGACGGGTCTTACACAGATACGCAGTATTTT. The chain employs TRBV30 and TRBJ2-3; no firm D call. V lost 2 bases to trimming and J lost 2 bases, with 14 bases between them. This CDR3 contains 15 residues. Germline lookup yields CDR1 GTSNPN and CDR2 SVGIG (reference sequence).

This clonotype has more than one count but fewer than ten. The CDR3 DNA reads TGTGCCAGCAGTTTCAACGGTGGGGCAGATACGCAGTATTTT. Its protein product is CASSFNGGADTQYF. J is TRBJ2-3 and V is TRBV27; D unclear. The CDR3 totals 14 residues. Germline values: CDR1 MNHEY, CDR2 SMNVEV (reference sequence). The V end was cut by 3 bases, the J end by 4 bases, with 11 bases between.

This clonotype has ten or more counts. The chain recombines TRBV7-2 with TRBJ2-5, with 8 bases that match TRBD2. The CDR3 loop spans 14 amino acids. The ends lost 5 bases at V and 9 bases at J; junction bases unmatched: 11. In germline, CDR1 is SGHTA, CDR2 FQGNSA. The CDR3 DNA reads TGTGCCAGCAGCACGCCGGGCCCGGGAGGGGCCCAGTACTTC. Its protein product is CASSTPGPGGAQYF. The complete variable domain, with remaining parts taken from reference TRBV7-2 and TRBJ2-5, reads GAGVSQSPSNKVTEKGKDVELRCDPISGHTALYWYRQSLGQGLEFLIYFQGNSAPDKSGLPSDRFSAERTGGSVSTLTIQRTQQEDSAVYLCASSTPGPGGAQYFGPGTRLLVL.